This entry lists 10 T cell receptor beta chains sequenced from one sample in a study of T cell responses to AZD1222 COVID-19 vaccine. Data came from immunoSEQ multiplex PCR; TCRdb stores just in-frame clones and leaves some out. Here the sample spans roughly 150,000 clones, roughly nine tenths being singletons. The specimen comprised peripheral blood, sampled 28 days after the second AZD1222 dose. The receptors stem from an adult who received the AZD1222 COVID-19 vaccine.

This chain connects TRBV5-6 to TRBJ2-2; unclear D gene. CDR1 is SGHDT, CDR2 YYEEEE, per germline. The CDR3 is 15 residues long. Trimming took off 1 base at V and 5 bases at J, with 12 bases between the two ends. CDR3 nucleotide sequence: TGTGCCAGCAGCTTGTCCCTAGACGGGACCGGGGAGCTGTTTTTT. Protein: CASSLSLDGTGELFF.

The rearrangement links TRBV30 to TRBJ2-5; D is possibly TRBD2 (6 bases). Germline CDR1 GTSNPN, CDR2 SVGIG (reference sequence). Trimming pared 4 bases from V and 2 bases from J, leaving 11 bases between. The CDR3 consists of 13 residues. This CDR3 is CAWIRDSQETQYF. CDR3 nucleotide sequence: TGTGCCTGGATTAGGGACTCACAAGAGACCCAGTACTTC.

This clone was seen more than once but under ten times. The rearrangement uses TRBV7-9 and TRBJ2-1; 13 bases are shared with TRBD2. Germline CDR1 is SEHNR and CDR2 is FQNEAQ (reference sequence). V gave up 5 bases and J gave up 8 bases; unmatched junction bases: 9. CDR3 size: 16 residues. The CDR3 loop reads CASSPQTSGRRDEQFF. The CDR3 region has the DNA TGTGCCAGCAGCCCCCAGACTAGCGGGAGGCGAGATGAGCAGTTCTTC.

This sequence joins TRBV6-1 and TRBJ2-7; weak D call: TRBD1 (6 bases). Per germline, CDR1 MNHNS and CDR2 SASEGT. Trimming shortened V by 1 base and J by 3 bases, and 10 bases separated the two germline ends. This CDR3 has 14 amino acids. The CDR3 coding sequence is TGTGCCAGCAGTGAAGGACCACAGGGCTACGAGCAGTACTTC. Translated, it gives CASSEGPQGYEQYF.

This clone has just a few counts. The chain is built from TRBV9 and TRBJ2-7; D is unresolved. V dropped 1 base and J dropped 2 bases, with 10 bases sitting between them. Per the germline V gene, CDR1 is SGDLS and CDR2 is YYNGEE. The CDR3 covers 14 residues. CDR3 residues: CASSVSGATYEQYF. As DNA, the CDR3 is TGTGCCAGCAGCGTATCCGGAGCAACCTACGAGCAGTACTTC. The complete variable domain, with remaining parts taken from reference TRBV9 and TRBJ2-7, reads DSGVTQTPKHLITATGQRVTLRCSPRSGDLSVYWYQQSLDQGLQFLIQYYNGEERAKGNILERFSAQQFPDLHSELNLSSLELGDSALYFCASSVSGATYEQYFGPGTRLTVT.

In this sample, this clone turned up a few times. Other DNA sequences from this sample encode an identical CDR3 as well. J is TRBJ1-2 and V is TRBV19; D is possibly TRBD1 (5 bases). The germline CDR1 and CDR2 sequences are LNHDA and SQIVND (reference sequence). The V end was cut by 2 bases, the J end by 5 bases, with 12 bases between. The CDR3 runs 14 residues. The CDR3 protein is CASSIRGAPYGYTF. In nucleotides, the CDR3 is TGTGCCAGTAGTATAAGAGGGGCGCCGTATGGCTACACCTTC. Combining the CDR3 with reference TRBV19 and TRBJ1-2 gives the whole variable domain DGGITQSPKYLFRKEGQNVTLSCEQNLNHDAMYWYRQDPGQGLRLIYYSQIVNDFQKGDIAEGYSVSREKKESFPLTVTSAQKNPTAFYLCASSIRGAPYGYTFGSGTRLTVV.

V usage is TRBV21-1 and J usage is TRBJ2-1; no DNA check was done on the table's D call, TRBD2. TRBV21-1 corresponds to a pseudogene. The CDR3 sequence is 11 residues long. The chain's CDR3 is CASSKFVEQFF. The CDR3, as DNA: TGTGCCAGCAGCAAATTCGTCGAGCAGTTCTTC.

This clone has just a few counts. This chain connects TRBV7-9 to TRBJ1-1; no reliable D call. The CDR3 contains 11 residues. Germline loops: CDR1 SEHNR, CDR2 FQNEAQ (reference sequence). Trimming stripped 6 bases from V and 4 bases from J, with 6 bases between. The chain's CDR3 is CASRQITEAFF. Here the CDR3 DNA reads TGTGCCAGCAGACAAATCACTGAAGCTTTCTTT. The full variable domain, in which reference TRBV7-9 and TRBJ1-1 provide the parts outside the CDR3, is DTGVSQNPRHKITKRGQNVTFRCDPISEHNRLYWYRQTLGQGPEFLTYFQNEAQLEKSRLLSDRFSAERPKGSFSTLEIQRTEQGDSAMYLCASRQITEAFFGQGTRLTVV.

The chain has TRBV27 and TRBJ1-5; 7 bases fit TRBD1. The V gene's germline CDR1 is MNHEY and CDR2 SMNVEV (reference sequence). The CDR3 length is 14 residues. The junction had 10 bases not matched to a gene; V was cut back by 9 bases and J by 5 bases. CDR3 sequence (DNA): TGTGCCAGATACCCAGGGACAGCGGATCAGCCCCAGCATTTT. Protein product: CARYPGTADQPQHF.

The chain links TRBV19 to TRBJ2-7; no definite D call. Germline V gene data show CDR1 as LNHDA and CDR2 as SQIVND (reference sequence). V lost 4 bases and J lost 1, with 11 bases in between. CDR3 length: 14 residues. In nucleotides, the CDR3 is TGTGCCAGTAGTAATCCGGGCCGATCCTACGAGCAGTACTTC. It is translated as CASSNPGRSYEQYF.